These T cell receptor beta chains were read from a single sample in a study of control samples from healthy donors and cancer patients. Using immunoSEQ multiplex PCR, the repertoire was profiled, and TCRdb retains in-frame clones only, with some absent. Of 390,000 or so clones in the sample, around nine tenths were seen once. The material sequenced was PBMCs. These receptors all come from a man in his forties with head and neck cancer. Each CDR3 is given with its conserved first and last residue. The D gene is left open where the match is weak. Clone size is shown for a subset of rows, as once, few, many or a class of expanded clone.

>TRBJ2-1|TRBD1|TRBV25-1|-
CASSVPGTGYRNEQFF
TGTGCCAGCAGTGTCCCCGGGACAGGGTACCGCAATGAGCAGTTCTTC
>TRBJ1-2|-|TRBV9|-
CASSVGAASNYGYTF
TGTGCCAGCAGCGTAGGGGCAGCCTCGAACTATGGCTACACCTTC
>TRBJ2-1|-|TRBV7-2|-
CASSLVQGSYNEQFF
TGTGCCAGCAGCTTAGTGCAGGGCAGCTACAATGAGCAGTTCTTC
>TRBJ1-2|-|TRBV6-2/TRBV6-3|once
CASSGDSGERGYGYTF
TGTGCCAGCAGTGGGGATTCGGGGGAGCGCGGCTATGGCTACACCTTC
>TRBJ2-1|-|TRBV27|-
CASREGQGPHNEQFF
TGTGCCAGCAGGGAAGGGCAGGGTCCCCACAATGAGCAGTTCTTC
>TRBJ1-4|TRBD1|TRBV2|-
CASSGSRQGGKLFF
TGTGCCAGCAGTGGTAGTCGACAGGGAGGAAAACTGTTTTTT
>TRBJ2-7|TRBD2|TRBV6-5|-
CASRPGGFYEQYF
TGTGCCAGCAGGCCCGGGGGGTTTTACGAGCAGTACTTC
>TRBJ2-5|-|TRBV5-6|-
CASSLTGLQETQYF
TGTGCCAGCAGCTTGACAGGTCTTCAAGAGACCCAGTACTTC
>TRBJ2-1|-|TRBV7-2|once
CASSPFRRSYNEQFF
TGTGCCAGCAGCCCTTTTAGGAGATCCTACAATGAGCAGTTCTTC
>TRBJ2-5|-|TRBV24-1|-
CATSVSGTQYF
TGTGCCACCAGTGTCTCAGGGACCCAGTACTTC
>TRBJ1-5|TRBD1|TRBV27|-
CASSPGTGGSNQPQHF
TGTGCCAGCAGTCCCGGGACAGGGGGAAGCAATCAGCCCCAGCATTTT
>TRBJ1-1|-|TRBV12-3/TRBV12-4|-
CASSLGVNTEAFF
TGTGCCAGCAGTTTGGGGGTGAACACTGAAGCTTTCTTT
>TRBJ2-1|-|TRBV15|-
CATSQNSGPYNEQFF
TGTGCCACCAGCCAAAATAGCGGACCCTACAATGAGCAGTTCTTC
>TRBJ2-7|-|TRBV1|-
CTSSRRIRKTGAHEQYF
TGCACCAGCAGCAGAAGAATACGAAAAACGGGTGCCCACGAGCAGTACTTC
>TRBJ1-3|-|TRBV19|-
CASSALRDGDSGNTIYF
TGTGCCAGTAGTGCGCTCCGGGACGGAGACTCTGGAAACACCATATATTTT
>TRBJ1-1|-|TRBV28|-
CASSSTENTEAFF
TGTGCCAGCAGTTCGACAGAGAACACTGAAGCTTTCTTT
>TRBJ1-6|-|TRBV30|once
CAWSASANSPLHF
TGTGCCTGGAGTGCGAGCGCGAATTCACCCCTCCACTTT
>TRBJ1-1|-|TRBV1|once
CTSSQRNGHAGGAFF
TGCACCAGCAGCCAACGGAACGGACACGCGGGAGGAGCTTTCTTT
>TRBJ1-6|-|TRBV25-1|-
CASSGPPGTGNSPLHF
TGTGCCAGCAGTGGCCCCCCAGGGACCGGTAATTCACCCCTCCACTTT
>TRBJ2-7|TRBD1|TRBV7-9|-
CASSLSSTGGLYEQYF
TGTGCCAGCAGCTTAAGTTCGACAGGGGGCCTCTACGAGCAGTACTTC
>TRBJ2-3|TRBD2|TRBV10-3|-
CAISDPGTSGTDTQYF
TGTGCCATCAGTGATCCCGGGACTAGCGGCACAGATACGCAGTATTTT
>TRBJ2-7|-|TRBV9|-
CASSPRGGLMDEQYF
TGTGCCAGCAGCCCTCGGGGCGGACTTATGGACGAGCAGTACTTC
>TRBJ2-1|-|TRBV19|-
CASSISGGEQFF
TGTGCCAGTAGTATTTCCGGAGGTGAGCAGTTCTTC
>TRBJ1-1|-|TRBV7-2|-
CASSFSSGQNTEAFF
TGTGCCAGCAGCTTTAGTTCCGGACAGAACACTGAAGCTTTCTTT
>TRBJ1-6|-|TRBV3-1/TRBV3-2|few
CASSQEASALHF
TGTGCCAGCAGCCAAGAAGCCAGCGCCCTCCACTTT
>TRBJ1-5|-|TRBV7-2|-
CASSIIPGNQPQHF
TGTGCCAGCAGTATAATACCGGGGAATCAGCCCCAGCATTTT